This T cell receptor beta chain is drawn from a study of response to subunit inactivated influenza vaccine. Regarding the study as a whole: Authors suggested seasonal influenza vaccinations each recruit few new T cells.

TCRdb used MiXCR to reprocess the RT-PCR reads, holding one entry per CDR3 protein. The table includes around 750,000 distinct CDR3 sequences, 20% to 25% detected once. Germline V gene sequence: CDR1 SEHNR, CDR2 FQNEAQ (reference sequence). This CDR3 spans 15 amino acids. Trimming left V 1 base short and J 5 bases short, with 15 bases between. This clonotype appeared a few times. Its antigen remains unknown. The specimen was PBMCs from blood, collected around 5 days after vaccination. This receptor was obtained from a man aged 45-60 years who received an inactivated influenza vaccine. The chain employs TRBV7-9 and TRBJ2-7; D perhaps matches TRBD1 (6 bases). The CDR3 nucleotides read TGTGCCAGCAGCTTAGAGGGGGACGGGTGGAACGAGCAGTACTTC. This encodes CASSLEGDGWNEQYF. Looking up the rest from reference TRBV7-9 and TRBJ2-7 gives the full variable domain: DTGVSQNPRHKITKRGQNVTFRCDPISEHNRLYWYRQTLGQGPEFLTYFQNEAQLEKSRLLSDRFSAERPKGSFSTLEIQRTEQGDSAMYLCASSLEGDGWNEQYFGPGTRLTVT.